What follows is one T cell receptor (beta chain) and its context. V was trimmed by 5 bases and J by 0 bases, leaving 4 bases between them. Germline lookup yields CDR1 DFQATT and CDR2 SNEGSKA (reference sequence). CDR3 length equals 11 residues. This entry is derived from a study of blood T cell repertoires in COVID-19. Across the whole study: The study drew acute and convalescent COVID-19 samples from the United States, Italy and Spain. T cells, B-cell-depleted T cells, or PBMCs supplied cDNA or gDNA.

Seattle cases were enrolled at active infection and followed longitudinally. Sequenced by immunoSEQ multiplex PCR; TCRdb stores in-frame clones only, minus some. The top ten clones hold over 2% of a sample with fewer than 300,000 clones, more than 85% of them seen once. Sequencing input: peripheral blood. This receptor was obtained from a woman aged 30 to 39 with COVID-19, enrolled during active disease. The chain has TRBV20-1 and TRBJ1-1; D uncertain. The CDR3 region is CSASVNTEAFF. Written as DNA, the CDR3 is TGCAGTGCTTCAGTGAACACTGAAGCTTTCTTT.